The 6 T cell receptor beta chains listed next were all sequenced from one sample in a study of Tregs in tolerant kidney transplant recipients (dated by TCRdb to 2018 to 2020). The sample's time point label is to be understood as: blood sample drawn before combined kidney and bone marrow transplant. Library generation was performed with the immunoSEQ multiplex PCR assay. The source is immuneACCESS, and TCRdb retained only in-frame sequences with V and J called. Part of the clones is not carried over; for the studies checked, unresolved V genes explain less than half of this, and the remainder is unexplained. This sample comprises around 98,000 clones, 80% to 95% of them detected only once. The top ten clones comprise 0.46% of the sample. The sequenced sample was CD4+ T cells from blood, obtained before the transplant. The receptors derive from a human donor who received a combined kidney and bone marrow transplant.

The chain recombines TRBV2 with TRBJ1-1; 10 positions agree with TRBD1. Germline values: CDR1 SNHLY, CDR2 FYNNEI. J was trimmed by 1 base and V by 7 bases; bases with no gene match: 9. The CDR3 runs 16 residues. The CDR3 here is CASTASGTGENTEAFF. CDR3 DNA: TGTGCCAGCACGGCTTCCGGGACAGGGGAGAACACTGAAGCTTTCTTT.

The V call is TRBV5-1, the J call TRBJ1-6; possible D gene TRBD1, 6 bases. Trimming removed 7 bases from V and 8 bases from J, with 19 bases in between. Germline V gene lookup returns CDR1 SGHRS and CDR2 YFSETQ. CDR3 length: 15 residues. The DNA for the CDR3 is TGCGCCAGCCACCAACAGGGACCTTTGGATTCACCCCTCCACTTT. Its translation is CASHQQGPLDSPLHF.

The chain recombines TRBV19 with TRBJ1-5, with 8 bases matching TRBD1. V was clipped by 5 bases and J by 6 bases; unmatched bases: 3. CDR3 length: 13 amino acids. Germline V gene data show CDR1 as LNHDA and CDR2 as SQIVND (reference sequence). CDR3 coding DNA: TGTGCCAGTAGTCAGGGGGCTGTTCAGCCCCAGCATTTT. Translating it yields CASSQGAVQPQHF.

The CDR3 nucleotides are TGTGCCAGCAGCCCCGCGGGGCAGCCCCAGCATTTT. As protein: CASSPAGQPQHF. The gene calls are TRBV7-2 and TRBJ1-5; D not certain. V was shortened by 5 bases and J by 7 bases, with 9 bases between the two germline ends. The CDR3 covers 12 residues. Germline assignment: CDR1 SGHTA and CDR2 FQGNSA.

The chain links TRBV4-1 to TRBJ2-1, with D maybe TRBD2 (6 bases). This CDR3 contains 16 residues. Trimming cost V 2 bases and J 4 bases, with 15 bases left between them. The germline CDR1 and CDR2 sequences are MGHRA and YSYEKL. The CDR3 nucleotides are TGCGCCAGCAGCCAAAGGAGCGGGCCCGAGTACAATGAGCAGTTCTTC. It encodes CASSQRSGPEYNEQFF.

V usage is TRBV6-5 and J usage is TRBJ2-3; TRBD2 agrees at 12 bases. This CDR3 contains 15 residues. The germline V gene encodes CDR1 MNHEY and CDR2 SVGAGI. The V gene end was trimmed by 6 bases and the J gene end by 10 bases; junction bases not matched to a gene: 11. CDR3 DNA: TGTGCCAGCAGGATACTAGCGGGAGGTAAATCGGCGCAGTATTTT. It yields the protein CASRILAGGKSAQYF.